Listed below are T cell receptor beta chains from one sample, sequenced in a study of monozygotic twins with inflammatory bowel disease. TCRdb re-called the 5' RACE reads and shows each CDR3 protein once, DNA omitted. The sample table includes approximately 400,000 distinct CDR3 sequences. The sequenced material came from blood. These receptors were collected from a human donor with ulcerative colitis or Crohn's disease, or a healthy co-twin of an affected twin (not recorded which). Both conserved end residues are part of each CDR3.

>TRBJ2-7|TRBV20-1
CSARAREGPYEQYF
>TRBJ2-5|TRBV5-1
CASSLVGSQETQYF
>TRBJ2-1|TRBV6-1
CASRAGTGAYNEQFF
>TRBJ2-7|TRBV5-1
CASSTGGAEQYF
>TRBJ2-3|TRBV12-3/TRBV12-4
CASSFSLAGPSTDTQYF
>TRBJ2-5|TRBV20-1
CSARGAKETQYF
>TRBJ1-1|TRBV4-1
CASRNRASDTEAFF
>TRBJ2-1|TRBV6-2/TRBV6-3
CASSPSYPLATYNEQFF
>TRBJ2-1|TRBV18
CASNRDRGSPYNEQFF
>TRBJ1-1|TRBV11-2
CASSSRTSVNTEAFF